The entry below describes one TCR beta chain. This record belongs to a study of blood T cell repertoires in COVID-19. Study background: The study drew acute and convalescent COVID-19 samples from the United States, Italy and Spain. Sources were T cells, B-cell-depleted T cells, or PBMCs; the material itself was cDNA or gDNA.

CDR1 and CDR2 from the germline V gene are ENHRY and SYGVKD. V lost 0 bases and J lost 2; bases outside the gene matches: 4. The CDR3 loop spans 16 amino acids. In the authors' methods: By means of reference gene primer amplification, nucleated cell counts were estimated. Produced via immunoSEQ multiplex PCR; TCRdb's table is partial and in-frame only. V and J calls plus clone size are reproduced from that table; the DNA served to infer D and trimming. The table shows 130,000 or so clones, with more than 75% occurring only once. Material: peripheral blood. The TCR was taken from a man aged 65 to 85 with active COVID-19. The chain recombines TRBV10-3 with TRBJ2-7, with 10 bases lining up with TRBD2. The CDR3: CAISESSGRVAYEQYF. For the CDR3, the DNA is TGTGCCATCAGTGAGTCGAGCGGGAGGGTAGCCTACGAGCAGTACTTC.